This record concerns one TCR beta chain sequence. These data belong to a study of blood T cells in healthy people across ages. Sample-barcoded 5' priming and a J-beta primer mix drove a second PCR of roughly 7 to 11 cycles. TCRdb itself ran the 5' RACE reads through MiXCR, one entry per CDR3 protein. The profile covers about 780,000 distinct CDR3 sequences, with 25% to 30% appearing a single time and 2.5% to 3.5% taken by the ten largest. Healthy individuals of Caucasian origin from Russia, aged 6 to 90, served as donors. The same sample was also studied in work on T cells of mothers and their children.

Sequenced sample: blood. The source is a boy between 5 and 17 years old in good health.

CDR3 amino acids: CASSRKGNQFF. CDR3 DNA sequence: TGTGCCAGCAGTCGAAAAGGAAATCAGTTCTTC. The rearrangement links TRBV2 to TRBJ2-1; D unresolved. The CDR3 runs 11 residues. V was shortened by 5 bases and J by 13 bases, with 12 bases between the two germline ends. Germline-derived CDR1 and CDR2 are SNHLY and FYNNEI.